The T cell receptor beta chain described here comes from a study of T cells in Graves' hyperthyroidism and ophthalmopathy. This clonotype showed up many times. TCR beta CDR3 regions were amplified from RNA transcripts. When the TCR CDR3 underwent first-round RT-PCR, the HTBI primer set was used. One entry per CDR3 protein results from TCRdb running MiXCR on the multiplex PCR reads. Here the sample spans roughly 530,000 distinct CDR3 sequences, 15% to 20% being singletons. The receptor comes from a woman aged 18-29 years with Graves' ophthalmopathy. Sequencing was performed on blood.

The CDR3 DNA sequence: TGTGCCAGCAGCTGGGACAGGGTCAACACTGAAGCTTTCTTT. It codes for CASSWDRVNTEAFF. The rearrangement uses TRBV16 and TRBJ1-1, with 9 bases lining up with TRBD1. Germline values: CDR1 KGHSY, CDR2 FQNENV. This CDR3 region has 14 residues. V was clipped by 5 bases and J by 2 bases; unmatched bases: 3.